Shown below are 26 T cell receptor beta chains from a single sample sequenced in a study of identical twins. Via MiXCR, TCRdb re-called the 5' RACE reads, giving one row per CDR3 protein. The top ten hold approximately 1.5% of the sample, which has roughly 630,000 distinct CDR3 sequences, roughly 7.2% seen once. The same data also went into a second study, on yellow fever vaccine responses in identical twins.

Specimen: PBMCs. The receptor set was obtained from a woman aged 18 to 35 in good health.

This clonotype was counted only a few times. The chain uses TRBV2 and TRBJ2-2; 7 bases are shared with TRBD2. The CDR3 runs 14 residues. Germline trimming cut 7 bases from V and 1 base from J; bases unmatched to any gene: 3. CDR1 SNHLY and CDR2 FYNNEI come from the germline V gene. The CDR3 here is CASTLAENTGELFF. CDR3 DNA sequence: TGTGCCAGCACTCTAGCGGAGAACACCGGGGAGCTGTTTTTT.

The rearrangement uses TRBV4-1 and TRBJ2-5; D not certain. This CDR3 has 15 amino acids. V lost 1 base and J lost 1, with 10 bases in between. Germline lookup yields CDR1 MGHRA and CDR2 YSYEKL. In DNA, the CDR3 is TGCGCCAGCAGCCAAGTGGGCCACCCCCAAGAGACCCAGTACTTC. Encoded protein: CASSQVGHPQETQYF.

This chain uses TRBV20-1 with TRBJ2-1; TRBD2 agrees at 8 bases. The ends lost 0 bases at V and 5 bases at J; junction bases unmatched: 6. CDR3 length equals 15 residues. Germline V gene lookup returns CDR1 DFQATT and CDR2 SNEGSKA (reference sequence). CDR3 region: CSARDPGGPNNEQFF. In DNA form, the CDR3 reads TGCAGTGCTAGAGATCCGGGGGGGCCTAACAATGAGCAGTTCTTC.

In this sample, this clonotype turned up many times. The chain uses TRBV20-1 and TRBJ1-1, with a weak D call TRBD1 (5 bases). The CDR3 totals 13 residues. Trimming removed 4 bases from V and 0 bases from J, with 9 bases in between. CDR1 and CDR2 from the germline V gene are DFQATT and SNEGSKA (reference sequence). The chain's CDR3 is CSATGLMNTEAFF. The DNA for the CDR3 is TGCAGTGCTACGGGACTCATGAACACTGAAGCTTTCTTT.

This clonotype has ten or more counts. The gene calls are TRBV6-2 or TRBV6-3 and TRBJ2-7; either TRBD1 or TRBD2 may supply D (5 bases each). This CDR3 is 12 amino acids long. The germline V and J ends were trimmed by 6 bases and 9 bases, with 15 bases remaining between them. Germline lookup yields CDR1 MNHEY and CDR2 SVGEGT. This chain's CDR3 is CASSHPGLGQYF. DNA of the CDR3: TGTGCCAGCAGCCACCCGGGGCTAGGGCAGTACTTC.

The table lists this clonotype with many counts. The chain joins TRBV7-2 to TRBJ1-1; 7 positions agree with TRBD1. CDR3 length: 14 amino acids. Per germline, CDR1 SGHTA and CDR2 FQGNSA. V gave up 5 bases and J gave up 1 base; unmatched junction bases: 4. CDR3 nucleotides: TGTGCCAGCAGCCAACGGACAGGGAACACTGAAGCTTTCTTT. Protein: CASSQRTGNTEAFF. Using reference TRBV7-2 and TRBJ1-1 for the parts outside the CDR3, the full variable domain is GAGVSQSPSNKVTEKGKDVELRCDPISGHTALYWYRQSLGQGLEFLIYFQGNSAPDKSGLPSDRFSAERTGGSVSTLTIQRTQQEDSAVYLCASSQRTGNTEAFFGQGTRLTVV.

The sample holds many counts of this clonotype. CDR3 DNA sequence: TGTGCCAGCAGCCCTCGACAGGGGGAAATCAATGAGCAGTTCTTC. Translated, it gives CASSPRQGEINEQFF. J is TRBJ2-1 and V is TRBV12-3 or TRBV12-4, with 9 nucleotides matching TRBD1. The CDR3 covers 15 residues. Unmatched junction bases numbered 9, after V lost 6 bases and J lost 6 bases.

The rearrangement links TRBV3-1 to TRBJ2-7; no firm D call. V was pared by 2 bases and J by 3 bases, with 14 bases between. CDR1 LGHDT and CDR2 YNNKEL come from the germline V gene (reference sequence). The CDR3 runs to 15 residues. CDR3 residues: CASSQQTTPNYEQYF. The CDR3 region has the DNA TGTGCCAGCAGCCAACAAACGACTCCTAACTACGAGCAGTACTTC.

This clonotype was detected a few times. The V and J genes are TRBV27 and TRBJ2-1; 8 nucleotides match TRBD1. The germline gives CDR1 MNHEY, CDR2 SMNVEV (reference sequence). The CDR3 length is 15 residues. J lost 2 bases, V lost 3 bases, and 3 bases had no gene match. CDR3 region: CASSLTGEAYNEQFF. DNA for the CDR3: TGTGCCAGCAGTTTGACAGGGGAAGCCTACAATGAGCAGTTCTTC.

This clonotype was seen only a few times. This chain links TRBV3-1 with TRBJ1-3; perhaps TRBD1 as D (6 bases). This CDR3 spans 14 amino acids. Germline lookup yields CDR1 LGHDT and CDR2 YNNKEL (reference sequence). V shed 8 bases and J shed 0 bases, with 11 bases lying between them. The CDR3 DNA is TGTGCCAGCTCTCGGACAGACTCTGGAAACACCATATATTTT. Translation: CASSRTDSGNTIYF.

This clonotype was observed a few times. The J gene is TRBJ1-6, the V gene TRBV2, with D unclear. CDR1 SNHLY and CDR2 FYNNEI come from the germline V gene. The V end lost 5 bases, the J end lost 8 bases, and 10 bases lay between the germline ends. The CDR3 totals 13 residues. The CDR3 region is CASSPQIDSPLHF. The CDR3 region has the DNA TGTGCCAGCAGTCCCCAGATAGATTCACCCCTCCACTTT.

In this sample, this clonotype turned up many times. The rearrangement links TRBV12-3 or TRBV12-4 to TRBJ1-1; 7 bases line up with TRBD1. The CDR3 covers 16 residues. Unmatched junction bases numbered 14, after V lost 7 bases and J lost 3 bases. CDR3 DNA: TGTGCCAGCACCTCAGGGGGATCTTTGGTAGACACTGAAGCTTTCTTT. It specifies CASTSGGSLVDTEAFF.

This clonotype was recorded at least ten times. The genes are TRBV14 and TRBJ2-1; 7 bases line up with TRBD1. Trimming took 0 bases from V and 0 from J; bases not matched to a gene: 2. The CDR3 covers 16 residues. The V gene's germline CDR1 is SGHDN and CDR2 FVKESK. The CDR3 loop is CASSQDRDSSYNEQFF. Written as DNA, the CDR3 is TGTGCCAGCAGCCAAGATCGGGACAGCTCCTACAATGAGCAGTTCTTC.

This clonotype has a handful of counts. V is TRBV7-9 and J is TRBJ2-7, with 10 nucleotides matching TRBD1. CDR1 and CDR2 from the germline V gene are SEHNR and FQNEAQ (reference sequence). The V gene end was trimmed by 5 bases and the J gene end by 0 bases; junction bases not matched to a gene: 4. The CDR3 extends over 15 amino acids. CDR3 amino acids: CASSGGTGASYEQYF. CDR3 DNA sequence: TGTGCCAGCAGCGGGGGGACAGGGGCCTCCTACGAGCAGTACTTC.

CDR3 region: CASSSSGSGLGEQYF. The CDR3 region has the DNA TGTGCCAGCAGTTCTAGCGGGAGCGGTCTAGGCGAGCAGTACTTC. This chain connects TRBV28 to TRBJ2-7; 10 nucleotides line up with TRBD2. CDR3 size: 15 residues. Trimming took 4 bases from V and 6 from J; bases not matched to a gene: 9. Germline loops: CDR1 MDHEN, CDR2 SYDVKM.

This clonotype was seen ten or more times. J is TRBJ2-1 and V is TRBV29-1; 7 bases agree with TRBD2. J lost 4 bases, V lost 1 base, and 10 bases had no gene match. The CDR3 spans 16 residues. Germline V gives CDR1 SQVTM, CDR2 ANQGSEA. CDR3 sequence (DNA): TGCAGCGTTGAAGGATATGGGGGGGGAGCTTACAATGAGCAGTTCTTC. Translation gives CSVEGYGGGAYNEQFF.

This clonotype was counted at least ten times. The genes are TRBV20-1 and TRBJ2-3; perhaps TRBD2 as D (5 bases). Trimming removed 0 bases at V and 4 bases at J, with 11 bases between. The CDR3 has 14 residues. The germline V gene has CDR1 DFQATT and CDR2 SNEGSKA (reference sequence). CDR3 DNA sequence: TGCAGTGCTAGAGATGGAACTAGGGCAGATACGCAGTATTTT. Protein: CSARDGTRADTQYF.

This clonotype was found many times. For the CDR3, the DNA is TGCGCCAGCAGCTACCCGGGACTAGCGGGAGTCACGAATGAGCAGTTCTTC. It is translated as CASSYPGLAGVTNEQFF. The V gene is TRBV5-1, the J gene TRBJ2-1, with 14 nucleotides matching TRBD2. Trimming at V came to 3 bases and at J to 7 bases, leaving 9 bases not matched to a gene. The germline CDR1 and CDR2 sequences are SGHRS and YFSETQ. This CDR3 is 17 amino acids long. The variable domain in full, completed from reference TRBV5-1 and TRBJ2-1, reads KAGVTQTPRYLIKTRGQQVTLSCSPISGHRSVSWYQQTPGQGLQFLFEYFSETQRNKGNFPGRFSGRQFSNSRSEMNVSTLELGDSALYLCASSYPGLAGVTNEQFFGPGTRLTVL.

There are a few counts of this clonotype. The chain uses TRBV2 and TRBJ2-3; 11 nucleotides line up with TRBD2. V dropped 6 bases and J dropped 5; count of bases not matched to a gene: 13. This CDR3 is 17 amino acids long. The germline V gene encodes CDR1 SNHLY and CDR2 FYNNEI. CDR3 protein: CASRRASGGTVGDTQYF. The CDR3 DNA sequence: TGTGCCAGCAGGCGGGCTAGCGGGGGGACGGTAGGAGATACGCAGTATTTT.

This clonotype came up many times. The gene calls are TRBV11-2 and TRBJ1-3; D remains ambiguous. Germline values: CDR1 SGHAT, CDR2 FQNNGV. This CDR3 is 14 amino acids long. V lost 1 base and J 2 bases, leaving 6 bases between the germline ends. CDR3 protein: CASSLAGTGNTIYF. CDR3 DNA sequence: TGTGCCAGCAGCTTAGCGGGGACTGGAAACACCATATATTTT.

This clonotype was observed many times. This sequence joins TRBV6-1 and TRBJ1-5; TRBD1 might be the D (6 bases). V lost 3 bases, J lost 6 bases, and 9 bases lay in between. The V gene's germline CDR1 is MNHNS and CDR2 SASEGT. The CDR3 length is 13 residues. The CDR3 region is CASSDNRAQPQHF. CDR3 sequence (DNA): TGTGCCAGCAGTGACAACAGGGCTCAGCCCCAGCATTTT.

In its sample, this clonotype was seen many times. The genes are TRBV7-2 and TRBJ2-5; D remains ambiguous. Germline CDR1 SGHTA, CDR2 FQGNSA. The length of the CDR3 is 13 residues. V dropped 6 bases and J dropped 3 bases, with 11 bases sitting between them. This chain's CDR3 is CASRLGHEETQYF. The CDR3 coding sequence is TGTGCCAGCAGGCTTGGGCACGAAGAGACCCAGTACTTC.

This clonotype has a count of ten or more. The chain employs TRBV12-3 or TRBV12-4 and TRBJ2-5, with 8 bases aligning to TRBD2. The CDR3 runs to 16 residues. The J segment lost 2 bases and the V segment lost 2 bases, leaving 7 bases of the junction unmatched. For the CDR3, the DNA is TGTGCCAGCAGTTTAAGGCCTAGCGGGCGACAAGAGACCCAGTACTTC. This sequence encodes CASSLRPSGRQETQYF.

V usage is TRBV12-3 or TRBV12-4 and J usage is TRBJ1-6; perhaps TRBD1 as D (6 bases). The germline V and J ends were trimmed by 5 bases and 7 bases, with 18 bases remaining between them. The CDR3 covers 16 residues. The CDR3: CASSPQGRGDNSPLHF. For the CDR3, the DNA is TGTGCCAGCAGTCCCCAGGGCAGGGGTGACAATTCACCCCTCCACTTT.

This clonotype was recorded at least ten times. The chain uses TRBV12-3 or TRBV12-4 and TRBJ2-1; 11 positions match TRBD2. V shed 4 bases, J shed 4 bases, and the junction held 6 bases outside the gene matches. The CDR3 length is 16 residues. DNA for the CDR3: TGTGCCAGCAGTTGGCTAGCGGGGGGTTCATACAATGAGCAGTTCTTC. Translating it yields CASSWLAGGSYNEQFF.

In this sample, this clonotype turned up many times. The chain uses TRBV12-3 or TRBV12-4 and TRBJ1-2, with no clear D. The CDR3 is 12 amino acids. Trimming stripped 3 bases from V and 2 bases from J, with 4 bases between. CDR3 sequence: CASSFENYGYTF. The CDR3 region has the DNA TGTGCCAGCAGTTTTGAGAACTATGGCTACACCTTC.